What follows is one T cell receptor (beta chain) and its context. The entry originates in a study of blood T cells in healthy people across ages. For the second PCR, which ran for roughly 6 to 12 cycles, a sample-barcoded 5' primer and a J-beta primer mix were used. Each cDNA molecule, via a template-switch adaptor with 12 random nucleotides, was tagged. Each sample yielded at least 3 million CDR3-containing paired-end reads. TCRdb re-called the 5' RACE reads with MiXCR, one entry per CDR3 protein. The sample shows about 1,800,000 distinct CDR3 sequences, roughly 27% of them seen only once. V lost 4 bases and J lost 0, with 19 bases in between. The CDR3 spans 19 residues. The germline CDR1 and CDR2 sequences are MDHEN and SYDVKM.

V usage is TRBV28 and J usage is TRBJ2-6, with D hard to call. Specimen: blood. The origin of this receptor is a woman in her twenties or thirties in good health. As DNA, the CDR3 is TGTGCCAGCAGTTCCTATTTGGGATCGCTGCCCTCTGGGGCCAACGTCCTGACTTTC. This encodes CASSSYLGSLPSGANVLTF.